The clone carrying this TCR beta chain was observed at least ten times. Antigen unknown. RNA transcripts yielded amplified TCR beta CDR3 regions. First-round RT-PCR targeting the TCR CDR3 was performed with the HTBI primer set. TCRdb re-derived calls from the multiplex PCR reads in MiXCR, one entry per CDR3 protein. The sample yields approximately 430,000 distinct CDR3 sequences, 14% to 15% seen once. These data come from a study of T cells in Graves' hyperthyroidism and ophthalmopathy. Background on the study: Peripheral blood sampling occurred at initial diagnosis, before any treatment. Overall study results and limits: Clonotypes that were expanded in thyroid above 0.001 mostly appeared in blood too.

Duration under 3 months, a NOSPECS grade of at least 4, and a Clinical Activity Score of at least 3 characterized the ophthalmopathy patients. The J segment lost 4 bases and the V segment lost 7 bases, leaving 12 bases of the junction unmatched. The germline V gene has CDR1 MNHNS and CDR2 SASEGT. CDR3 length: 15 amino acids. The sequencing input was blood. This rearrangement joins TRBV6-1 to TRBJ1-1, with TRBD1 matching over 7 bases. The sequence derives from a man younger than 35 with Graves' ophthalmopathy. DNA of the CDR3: TGTGCCAGCACCCCCACAGGGGCCGGGGTCACTGAAGCTTTCTTT. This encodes CASTPTGAGVTEAFF.